Reported below is one T cell receptor (beta chain). The sample originates from a study of shared T cell receptors in the human thymus. The protocol was immunoSEQ multiplex PCR, while the TCRdb copy is restricted to in-frame clones and leaves out a portion. Of almost 550,000 clones listed, 78% were seen once; the top ten hold around 0.013%. The data were also submitted as part of a second study, on human thymus T cells. That paper notes: Within thymic and blood repertoires, V and J gene usage appeared to be biased.

Sequencing was carried out using thymocytes. The clonotype originates from a boy less than two years old with a congenital heart defect.

CDR3 nucleotide sequence: TGTGCCAGCAGCCAAGGATTTGTTGTAGCGGGGAGTCAGGGTGAGCAGTTCTTC. It translates to CASSQGFVVAGSQGEQFF. The chain uses TRBV4-2 and TRBJ2-1, with TRBD2 matching over 8 bases. Looked up from germline, CDR1 is LGHNA and CDR2 is YNFKEQ. The CDR3 loop spans 18 amino acids. V was clipped by 1 base and J by 9 bases; unmatched bases: 17.